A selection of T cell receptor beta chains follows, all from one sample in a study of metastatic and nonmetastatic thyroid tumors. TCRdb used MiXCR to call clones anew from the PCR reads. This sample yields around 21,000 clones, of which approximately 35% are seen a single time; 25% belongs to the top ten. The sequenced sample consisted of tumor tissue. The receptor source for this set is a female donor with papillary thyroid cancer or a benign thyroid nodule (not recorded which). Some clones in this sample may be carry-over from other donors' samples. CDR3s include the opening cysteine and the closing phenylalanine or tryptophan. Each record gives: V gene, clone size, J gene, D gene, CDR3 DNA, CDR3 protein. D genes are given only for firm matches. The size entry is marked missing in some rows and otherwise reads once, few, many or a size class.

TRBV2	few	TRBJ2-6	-	TGTGCCAGCAGTGAAGCAAACGGGGCCTTCGGATCTGGGGCCAACGTCCTGACTTTC	CASSEANGAFGSGANVLTF
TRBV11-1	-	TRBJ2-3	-	TGTGCCAGCAGCTTAGTCGGCTCTTACACAGATACGCAGTATTTT	CASSLVGSYTDTQYF
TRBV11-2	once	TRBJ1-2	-	TGTGCCAGCAGCTTAGAGCCAGGGGTATATGGCTACACCTTC	CASSLEPGVYGYTF
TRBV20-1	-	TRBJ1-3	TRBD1	TGCAGTGCACCACAGGGGGCGGGAAACACCATATATTTT	CSAPQGAGNTIYF
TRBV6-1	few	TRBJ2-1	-	TGTGCCAGCAGTGGGACATACTACAATGAGCAGTTCTTC	CASSGTYYNEQFF
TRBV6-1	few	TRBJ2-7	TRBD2	TGTGCCAGCATGGCCGAGAGCGGGAGCTCCTACGAGCAGTACTTC	CASMAESGSSYEQYF
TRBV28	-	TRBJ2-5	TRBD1	TGTGCCAGCAGTTGGACAGGGCGGGAGACCCAGTACTTC	CASSWTGRETQYF
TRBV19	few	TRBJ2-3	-	TGTGCCAGTACTACAGGGGAGGGGACAGATACGCAGTATTTT	CASTTGEGTDTQYF
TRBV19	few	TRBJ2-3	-	TGTGCCAGTAGCGGGGGGGACAGAACCACAGATACGCAGTATTTT	CASSGGDRTTDTQYF
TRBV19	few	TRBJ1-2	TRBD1	TGTGCCAGTAGTAAAGGGGGCCTTGGCTACACCTTC	CASSKGGLGYTF
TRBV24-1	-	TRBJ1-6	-	TGTGCCACCAGTCCGGACGAAAATTCACCCCTCCACTTT	CATSPDENSPLHF
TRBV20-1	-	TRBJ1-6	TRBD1	TGCAGTGCTAGAGAGAACAGGGGGTATTCACCCCTCCACTTT	CSARENRGYSPLHF
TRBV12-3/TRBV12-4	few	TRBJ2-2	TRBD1	TGTGCCAGCAGTCGCGGACAGGGTGGAGGGGAGCTGTTTTTT	CASSRGQGGGELFF
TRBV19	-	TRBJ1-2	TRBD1	TGTGCCAGTAGAGGACAGGGTGATAACTATGGCTACACCTTC	CASRGQGDNYGYTF
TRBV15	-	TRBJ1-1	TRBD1	TGTGCCACCAGCAGAGAGACAGGGAGTACTGAAGCTTTCTTT	CATSRETGSTEAFF
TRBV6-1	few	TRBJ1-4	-	TGTGCCAGCAGTGCCCACGGGGGGTCGGGCGGTGAAAAACTGTTTTTT	CASSAHGGSGGEKLFF
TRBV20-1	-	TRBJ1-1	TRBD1	TGCAGTGCTAGAGATTGGGGGGGACAGGCCTCTGAAGCTTTCTTT	CSARDWGGQASEAFF
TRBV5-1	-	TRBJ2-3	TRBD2	TGCGCCAGCAGCTTGGGCCTAGCGGGAGGGAAGGGCACAGATACGCAGTATTTT	CASSLGLAGGKGTDTQYF
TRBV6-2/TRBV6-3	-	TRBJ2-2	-	TGTGCCAGCCGTTCCGAAGGTCTTTACACCGGGGAGCTGTTTTTT	CASRSEGLYTGELFF
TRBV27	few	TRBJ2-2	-	TGTGCCAGCAGTCACAGGGCCGGGGAGCTGTTTTTT	CASSHRAGELFF
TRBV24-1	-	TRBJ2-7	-	TGTGCCACCAGTGATCCGCGGCAGGACCCCTACGAGCAGTACTTC	CATSDPRQDPYEQYF
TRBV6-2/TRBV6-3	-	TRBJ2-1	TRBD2	TGTGCCAGCAGTTACTGGTCTAGCGGGGACCACAATGAGCAGTTCTTC	CASSYWSSGDHNEQFF
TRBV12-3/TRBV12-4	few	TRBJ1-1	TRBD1	TGTGCCAGCAGCGACAGGGGGCTGGGTGAAGCTTTCTTT	CASSDRGLGEAFF